The clone carrying this T cell receptor beta chain was observed once. The germline gives CDR1 LGHDT, CDR2 YNNKEL (reference sequence). The junction had 1 base not matched to a gene; V was cut back by 4 bases and J by 7 bases. This CDR3 spans 14 amino acids. The data belong to a study of blood T cell repertoires in COVID-19. Background on the study: PBMCs, B-cell-depleted T cells, or T cells were the source of the cDNA or gDNA that made up the material.

Clones were read by immunoSEQ multiplex PCR, and TCRdb kept only the in-frame ones, dropping some. This sample has 45,000 to 50,000 clones, with approximately 85% found just once. Material for sequencing was peripheral blood. The V and J genes are TRBV3-1 (or the pseudogene TRBV3-2) and TRBJ1-6, with 10 bases matching TRBD1. The TCR was taken from a woman of 80 years or more with COVID-19, enrolled during active disease. In DNA, the CDR3 is TGTGCCAGCAGCCCGGGACAGGGGAATTCACCCCTCCACTTT. Its protein product is CASSPGQGNSPLHF.